This T cell receptor (beta chain) was sequenced in a study of T cells in Graves' hyperthyroidism and ophthalmopathy. General study results and limits: Before onset, by a median of approximately 6.8 months, the model predicted ophthalmopathy.

It was RNA transcripts that yielded the amplified TCR beta CDR3 regions. The HTBI primer set served for first-round RT-PCR of the TCR CDR3. TCRdb re-called the multiplex PCR reads through MiXCR, storing one row per CDR3 protein. The data hold a few hundred thousand distinct CDR3 sequences, with about 16% observed a single time. This clonotype has only a few counts. Its antigen is still unknown. V was clipped by 2 bases and J by 3 bases, with 10 bases between them. CDR3 length: 14 residues. Germline V gives CDR1 SGHTA, CDR2 FQGNSA. The clonotype comes from a woman in her 30s with Graves' ophthalmopathy. J is TRBJ1-1 and V is TRBV7-2; tentatively, D is TRBD1 (5 bases). Material: blood. Here the CDR3 DNA reads TGTGCCAGCAGCTTATTTGACAGCTACACTGAAGCTTTCTTT. This codes for CASSLFDSYTEAFF. The full variable domain, its missing parts supplied by reference TRBV7-2 and TRBJ1-1, is GAGVSQSPSNKVTEKGKDVELRCDPISGHTALYWYRQSLGQGLEFLIYFQGNSAPDKSGLPSDRFSAERTGGSVSTLTIQRTQQEDSAVYLCASSLFDSYTEAFFGQGTRLTVV.